This T cell receptor (beta chain) derives from a study of blood T cell repertoires in COVID-19. Study-wide background: Donors in the United States, Italy and Spain gave samples during acute or convalescent COVID-19. T cells, B-cell-depleted T cells, or PBMCs supplied cDNA or gDNA.

The CDR3 totals 15 residues. Trimming shortened V by 7 bases and J by 7 bases, and 22 bases separated the two germline ends. Germline V lookup: CDR1 MNHEY, CDR2 SVGAGI. Source study methods: Nucleated cell number was recorded as an estimate derived from reference gene primer amplification. Produced via immunoSEQ multiplex PCR; TCRdb's table is partial and in-frame only. V, J and clone size were drawn from that table, and D and trimming were deduced from the DNA. The table lists around 100,000 clones, 80% of them singletons. The chain combines TRBV6-5 with TRBJ1-1, with no clear D. This receptor was obtained from a woman between 70 and 85 years old with acute or convalescent COVID-19. The sequenced sample was peripheral blood. CDR3 in DNA: TGTGCCAGCACCCCAGATGGCGGGCCACCAGGTGAAGCTTTCTTT. Amino acids: CASTPDGGPPGEAFF.